This T cell receptor beta chain stems from a study of shared clonotypes between healthy human individuals. Study context: Participating donors consisted of a couple of women and a few men aged 18 to 49.

Libraries were prepared by immunoSEQ multiplex PCR; TCRdb keeps only in-frame clonotypes and omits some of them. The top ten clones hold under 15% of a sample with about 480,000 clones, roughly 85% of them seen once. V dropped 0 bases and J dropped 1 base, with 25 bases sitting between them. The CDR3 covers 20 residues. Germline V CDR1 and CDR2: SGHDN, FVKESK. This receptor was taken from a middle-aged woman in good health. Some clones in this sample may be carry-over from other donors' samples. The chain recombines TRBV14 with TRBJ2-7; either TRBD1 or TRBD2 may fit D (6 bases each). The sequenced sample was PBMCs. The CDR3 nucleotides read TGTGCCAGCAGCCAAGATCCCCGGACAGCTACTAGCAGTCTATCCTACGAGCAGTACTTC. Translating gives CASSQDPRTATSSLSYEQYF.